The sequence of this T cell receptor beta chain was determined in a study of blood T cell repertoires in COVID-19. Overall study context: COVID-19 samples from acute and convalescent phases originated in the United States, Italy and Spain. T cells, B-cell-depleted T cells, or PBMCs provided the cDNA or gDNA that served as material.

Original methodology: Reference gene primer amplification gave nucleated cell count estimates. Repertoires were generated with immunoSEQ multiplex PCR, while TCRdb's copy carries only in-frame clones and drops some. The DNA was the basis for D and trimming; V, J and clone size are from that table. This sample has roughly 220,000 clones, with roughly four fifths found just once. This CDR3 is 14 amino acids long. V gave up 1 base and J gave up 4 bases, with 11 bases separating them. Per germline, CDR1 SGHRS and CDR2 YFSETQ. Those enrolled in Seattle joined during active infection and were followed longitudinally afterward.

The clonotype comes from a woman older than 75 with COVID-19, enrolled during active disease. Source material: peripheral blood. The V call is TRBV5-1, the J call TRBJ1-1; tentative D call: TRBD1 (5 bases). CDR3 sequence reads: CASSLNGGPTEAFF. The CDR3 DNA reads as TGCGCCAGCAGCTTGAACGGGGGTCCCACTGAAGCTTTCTTT.